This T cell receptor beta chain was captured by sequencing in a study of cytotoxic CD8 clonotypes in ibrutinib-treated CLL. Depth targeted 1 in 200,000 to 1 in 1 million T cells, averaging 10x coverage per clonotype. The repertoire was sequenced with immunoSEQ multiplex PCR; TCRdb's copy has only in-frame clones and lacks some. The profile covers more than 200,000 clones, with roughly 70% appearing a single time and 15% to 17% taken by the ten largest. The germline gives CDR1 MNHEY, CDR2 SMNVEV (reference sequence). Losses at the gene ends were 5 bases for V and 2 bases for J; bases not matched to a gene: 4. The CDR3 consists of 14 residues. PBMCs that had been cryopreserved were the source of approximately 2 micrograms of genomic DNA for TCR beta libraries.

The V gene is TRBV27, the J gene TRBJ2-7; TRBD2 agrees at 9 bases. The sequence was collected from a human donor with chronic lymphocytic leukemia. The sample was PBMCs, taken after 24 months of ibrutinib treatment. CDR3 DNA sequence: TGTGCCAGCAGTCCAGGGACTAGCCCCTACGAGCAGTACTTC. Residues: CASSPGTSPYEQYF.